The clone carrying this T cell receptor beta chain was recorded only once. Its antigen is not identified. An input of about 0.45 to 1 ug of RNA was subjected to reverse transcription using random hexamers. With immunoSEQ multiplex PCR, TCR beta CDR3 was amplified across 54 Vbeta and 13 Jbeta. TCRdb re-analysed the immunoSEQ multiplex PCR reads in MiXCR, keeping a single row per CDR3 protein. The sample yields about 300,000 distinct CDR3 sequences, roughly nine tenths seen once. The sample is drawn from a study of CD8 T cells in Susac syndrome. From blood CD8+ and CD4+ T cells, the TCR beta chain was sequenced. Findings of the study overall: The study conceded that relatively few individuals underwent its TCR sequencing and HLA analysis.

Sequenced input: CD4+ T cells from PBMCs. The sequence was obtained from a human donor with multiple sclerosis.

In DNA form, the CDR3 reads TGTGCCAGCATGGGGGGGACCCAGTACTTC. Translating it yields CASMGGTQYF. The V gene is TRBV2, the J gene TRBJ2-5; D perhaps matches TRBD2 (6 bases). The CDR3 has 10 amino acids. CDR1 is SNHLY and CDR2 is FYNNEI in the germline V gene. The ends were cut back, 7 bases at V and 7 bases at J, with 7 bases in the middle.